This record covers a single TCR beta chain. Its antigen is unknown. These data come from a study of cytomegalovirus exposure and HLA in healthy donors. Turning to the study itself: Early released data had tens of millions of unique TCRs, all coming from HLA-typed donors. Overall study results and limits: Reports showed the classifier diagnosing cytomegalovirus status with high specificity and sensitivity. Some TCR beta chains (164 of them) were listed as cytomegalovirus-associated.

This CDR3 has 13 amino acids. Trimming took 6 bases from V and 3 from J; bases not matched to a gene: 2. Germline values: CDR1 GTSNPN, CDR2 SVGIG (reference sequence). PCR employed 60 Vbeta and 13 Jbeta primers. Repertoires were generated with immunoSEQ multiplex PCR, while TCRdb's copy carries only in-frame clones and drops some. In the table there are 150,000 to 200,000 clones, roughly 77% of which are singletons. This clonotype originated in a woman in her forties or fifties in good health and CMV-seronegative. The sequenced sample was PBMCs. V usage is TRBV30 and J usage is TRBJ1-3; the match to TRBD1 covers 10 bases. The chain's CDR3 is CACRTGGGNTIYF. In DNA form, the CDR3 reads TGTGCCTGCCGGACAGGGGGTGGAAACACCATATATTTT.